This T cell receptor beta chain derives from a study of T cell repertoires in cytomegalovirus infection. Whole-study results and caveats: Accumulated public TCR beta family frequency recognized individuals carrying CMV together with the relevant HLA. Dominating the ex vivo response were HLA-C-restricted CMV-specific TCR beta clonotypes.

V was clipped by 6 bases and J by 12 bases; unmatched bases: 14. The germline V gene has CDR1 MNHNS and CDR2 SASEGT. This CDR3 spans 15 amino acids. TCRdb reprocessed the reads with MiXCR, giving one entry per CDR3 protein. The sample contains almost 300,000 distinct CDR3 sequences, roughly a tenth of which appear only once. This clonotype showed up many times. Its antigen is as yet unknown. The TCR was taken from a human donor in good health (CMV status not recorded). Some clones in this sample may be carry-over from other donors' samples. V is TRBV6-1 and J is TRBJ1-6; TRBD1 agrees at 7 bases. The sample consisted of PBMCs. The CDR3 loop is CASSLGGLSREPLHF. CDR3 sequence (DNA): TGTGCCAGCAGCCTAGGGGGCCTCTCAAGGGAACCCCTCCACTTT.